Sequencing of this T cell receptor beta chain was carried out in a study of blood T cell repertoires in COVID-19. Study-level background: In each case, the material was cDNA or gDNA derived from T cells, B-cell-depleted T cells, or PBMCs.

As processed by the authors: By means of reference gene primer amplification, nucleated cell counts were estimated. Data came from immunoSEQ multiplex PCR; TCRdb stores just in-frame clones and leaves some out. V and J calls plus clone size are reproduced from that table; the DNA served to infer D and trimming. Among around 400,000 clones listed, around 87% were seen once. With V trimmed by 1 base and J by 6 bases, 2 bases remained unmatched. Per germline, CDR1 LNHDA and CDR2 SQIVND (reference sequence). The CDR3 sequence is 15 residues long. Seattle researchers signed up patients amid active infection and tracked them longitudinally.

The chain has TRBV19 and TRBJ2-2; 10 nucleotides match TRBD2. The receptor comes from an older woman with COVID-19, enrolled during active disease. The sequenced sample was peripheral blood. This CDR3 is CASSIGLAGAGELFF. For the CDR3, the DNA is TGTGCCAGTAGTATAGGGCTAGCGGGGGCCGGGGAGCTGTTTTTT.